Sequencing of this TCR beta chain was carried out in a study of cytomegalovirus exposure and HLA in healthy donors. CDR1 and CDR2 from the germline V gene are KGHSH and LQKENI. Trimming at V came to 5 bases and at J to 2 bases, leaving 4 bases not matched to a gene. The CDR3 extends over 14 amino acids. This PCR relied on a set of 60 Vbeta primers and 13 Jbeta primers. Data came from immunoSEQ multiplex PCR; TCRdb stores just in-frame clones and leaves some out. Counted here are about 140,000 clones, 76% occurring once; the ten biggest clones make up about 3.4%. Source material: PBMCs. This receptor was identified in a man aged 40-55 years in good health and CMV-seronegative. This chain connects TRBV18 to TRBJ2-3; 7 positions match TRBD1. The CDR3 reads CASSYGTDTDTQYF. CDR3 DNA: TGTGCCAGCTCATATGGGACAGACACAGATACGCAGTATTTT.